This TCR beta chain originates from a study of regulatory T cells in long-lasting Graves disease. With V trimmed by 7 bases and J by 1 base, 13 bases remained unmatched. Looked up from germline, CDR1 is MDHEN and CDR2 is SYDVKM. This CDR3 spans 17 amino acids. iRepertoire HTBI primers and Arm-PCR of CDR3 regions built TCR beta libraries. A single record per CDR3 protein comes from TCRdb applying MiXCR to the multiplex PCR reads. The sample includes hundreds of thousands of distinct CDR3 sequences, approximately 16% of them seen just once. Stated time point: newly diagnosed GD, antithyroid drugs for less than 3 months. Making the TCR library involved RNA that had been extracted from PBMCs. This clonotype was counted at least ten times. These data were also filed under a second study, of T cells in Graves' hyperthyroidism and ophthalmopathy.

The chain employs TRBV28 and TRBJ2-1, with 7 bases matching TRBD2. This receptor was identified in a man aged 40-50 years with Graves disease. The sequencing used peripheral blood mononuclear cells (PBMCs), collected at new diagnosis, from a patient treated with antithyroid drugs. This CDR3 reads CASKPMRGGASYNEQFF. CDR3 in DNA: TGTGCCAGCAAGCCCATGCGGGGAGGGGCTTCCTACAATGAGCAGTTCTTC.